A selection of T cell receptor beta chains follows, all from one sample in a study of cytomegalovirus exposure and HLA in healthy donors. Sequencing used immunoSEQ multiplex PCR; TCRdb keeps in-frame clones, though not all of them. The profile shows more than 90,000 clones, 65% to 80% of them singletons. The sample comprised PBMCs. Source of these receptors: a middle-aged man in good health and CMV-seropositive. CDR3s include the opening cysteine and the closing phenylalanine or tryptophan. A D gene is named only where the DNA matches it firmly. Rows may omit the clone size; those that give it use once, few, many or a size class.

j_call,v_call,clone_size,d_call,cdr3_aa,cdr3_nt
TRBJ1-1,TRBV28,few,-,CASSNRACFAFF,TGTGCCAGCAGTAACAGGGCCTGTTTTGCTTTCTTT
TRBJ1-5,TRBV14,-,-,CASSQGGYQPQHF,TGTGCCAGCAGCCAAGGGGGCTATCAGCCCCAGCATTTT
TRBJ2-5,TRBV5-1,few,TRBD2,CASSLDGTNTQETQYF,TGCGCCAGCAGCTTGGACGGGACTAACACCCAAGAGACCCAGTACTTC
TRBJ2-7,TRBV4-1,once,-,CASSQDTAGPWAF,TGCGCCAGCAGCCAAGATACGGCGGGACCCTGGGCCTTC
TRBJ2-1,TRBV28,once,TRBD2,CASSQTSGGTPYNEQFF,TGTGCCAGCAGTCAAACTAGCGGGGGAACCCCCTACAATGAGCAGTTCTTC
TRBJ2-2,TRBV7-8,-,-,CASSRPPGANTGELFF,TGTGCCAGCAGCCGCCCCCCCGGGGCGAACACCGGGGAGCTGTTTTTT
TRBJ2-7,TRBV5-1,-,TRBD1,CASTPLAGTGIYEQYF,TGCGCCAGCACCCCGCTGGCGGGGACAGGGATCTACGAGCAGTACTTC
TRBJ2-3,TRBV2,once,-,CAGGYGTDTDTQYF,TGTGCCGGAGGGTACGGGACTGACACAGATACGCAGTATTTT
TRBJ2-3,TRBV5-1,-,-,CASSLVGGTADTQYF,TGCGCCAGCAGCTTGGTCGGGGGAACTGCAGATACGCAGTATTTT
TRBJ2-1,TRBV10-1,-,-,CASSGQGSSYNEQFF,TGCGCCAGCAGTGGGCAGGGGAGCTCCTACAATGAGCAGTTCTTC
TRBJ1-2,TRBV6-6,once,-,CASTSGTLIFNYGYTF,TGTGCCAGCACGTCCGGGACACTAATATTTAACTATGGCTACACCTTC
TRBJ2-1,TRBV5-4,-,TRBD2,CASSREGEQFF,TGTGCCAGCAGCAGGGAGGGGGAGCAGTTCTTC
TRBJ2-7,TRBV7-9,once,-,CSSSRAGTYEQYF,TGTTCCAGCAGCCGCGCGGGAACCTACGAGCAGTACTTC
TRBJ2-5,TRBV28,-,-,CASRTTAKETQYF,TGTGCCAGCAGAACAACAGCAAAAGAGACCCAGTACTTC
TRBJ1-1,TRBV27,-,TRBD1,CASSVGQGFEAFF,TGTGCCAGCAGTGTGGGACAGGGGTTTGAAGCTTTCTTT
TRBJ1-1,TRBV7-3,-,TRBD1,CASSEGQPNTEAFF,TGTGCCAGCAGCGAGGGACAGCCGAACACTGAAGCTTTCTTT
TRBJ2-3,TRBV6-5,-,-,CASRGSSSTDTQYF,TGTGCCAGCAGGGGCAGTTCTAGCACAGATACGCAGTATTTT
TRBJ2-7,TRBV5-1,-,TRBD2,CASSMGGAYEQYF,TGCGCCAGCAGCATGGGGGGGGCCTACGAGCAGTACTTC
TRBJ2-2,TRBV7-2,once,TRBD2,CASSPGLALSTGELFF,TGTGCCAGCAGCCCGGGACTAGCGCTAAGCACCGGGGAGCTGTTTTTT
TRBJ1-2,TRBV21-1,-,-,CASSTSRGLPVGDHGYTF,TGTGCCAGCAGCACCTCCCGGGGGTTACCCGTCGGGGACCATGGCTACACCTTC
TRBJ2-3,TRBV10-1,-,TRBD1,CASSDGQGGDTQYF,TGCGCCAGCAGTGATGGACAGGGCGGGGATACGCAGTATTTT
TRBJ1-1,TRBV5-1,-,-,CASGTGDTEAFF,TGCGCCAGCGGGACTGGGGACACTGAAGCTTTCTTT
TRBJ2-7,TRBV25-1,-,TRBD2,CASRGSGSGAYEQYF,TGTGCCAGCAGAGGGTCGGGTAGCGGGGCTTACGAGCAGTACTTC
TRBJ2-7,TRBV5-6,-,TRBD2,CASSPSAGGPREQYF,TGTGCCAGCAGCCCATCAGCGGGAGGGCCTCGCGAGCAGTACTTC
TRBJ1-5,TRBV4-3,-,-,CASSQDRDSNQPQHF,TGCGCCAGCAGCCAGGACAGAGATAGCAATCAGCCCCAGCATTTT
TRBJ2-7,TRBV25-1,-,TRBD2,CASSEPQRGGVASYEQYF,TGTGCCAGCAGTGAACCTCAAAGGGGAGGGGTAGCTTCCTACGAGCAGTACTTC
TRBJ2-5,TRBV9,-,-,CASSVGAAEFQETQYF,TGTGCCAGCAGCGTAGGGGCAGCCGAATTCCAAGAGACCCAGTACTTC
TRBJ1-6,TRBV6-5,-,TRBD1,CASSLGQALNSPLHF,TGTGCCAGCAGTCTAGGACAGGCCCTAAATTCACCCCTCCACTTT
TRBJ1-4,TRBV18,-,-,CASSSDSSVRF,TGTGCCAGCTCTTCGGACAGCTCTGTACGTTTT
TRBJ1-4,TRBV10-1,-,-,CASSPENEKLFF,TGCGCCAGCAGTCCGGAGAATGAAAAACTGTTTTTT
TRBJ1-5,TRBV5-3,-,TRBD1,CARSSTPPGQGIRLRSNQPQHF,TGTGCCAGAAGCTCCACCCCTCCGGGACAGGGGATAAGATTACGGAGCAATCAGCCCCAGCATTTT
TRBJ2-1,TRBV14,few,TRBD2,CASSLPGLAGGLNEQFF,TGTGCCAGCAGCCTGCCAGGACTAGCGGGGGGCCTCAATGAGCAGTTCTTC
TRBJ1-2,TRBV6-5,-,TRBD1,CASSLQTGTGSYGYTF,TGTGCCAGCAGTTTACAAACCGGGACAGGGTCCTATGGCTACACCTTC
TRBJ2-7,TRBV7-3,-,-,CASLGEQYF,TGTGCCAGCCTCGGTGAGCAGTACTTC
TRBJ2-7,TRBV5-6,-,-,CASSLITGRPYEQYF,TGTGCCAGCAGCTTGATAACAGGCCGCCCCTACGAGCAGTACTTC
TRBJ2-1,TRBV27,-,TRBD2,CASSAIPSGRAVHEQFF,TGTGCCAGCAGCGCGATACCAAGCGGGAGGGCCGTCCATGAGCAGTTCTTC
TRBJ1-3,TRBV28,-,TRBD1,CASSALGLGTGFGNTIYF,TGTGCCAGCAGTGCTTTGGGACTTGGGACAGGGTTCGGAAACACCATATATTTT
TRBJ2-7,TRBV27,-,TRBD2,CASSLSGAYEQYF,TGTGCCAGCAGTTTAAGCGGGGCCTACGAGCAGTACTTC
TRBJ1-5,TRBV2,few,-,CASEYTTGLGSNQPQHF,TGTGCCAGCGAATATACAACAGGGCTGGGAAGCAATCAGCCCCAGCATTTT
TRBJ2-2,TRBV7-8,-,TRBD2,CASSLASLAGVGTGELFF,TGTGCCAGCAGCTTGGCCTCCCTAGCGGGGGTGGGCACCGGGGAGCTGTTTTTT
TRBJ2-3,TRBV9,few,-,CASSVAGGGTDTQYF,TGTGCCAGCAGCGTAGCGGGGGGCGGAACAGATACGCAGTATTTT
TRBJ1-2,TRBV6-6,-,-,CASSRRQDGSGYTF,TGTGCCAGCAGTCGGAGACAGGACGGCAGTGGCTACACCTTC
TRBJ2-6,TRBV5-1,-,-,CASTRGGTGANVLTF,TGCGCCAGCACCCGGGGAGGCACTGGGGCCAACGTCCTGACTTTC
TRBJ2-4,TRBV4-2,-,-,CASSQDYSRAKNIQYF,TGTGCCAGCAGCCAAGATTACAGTCGGGCCAAAAACATTCAGTACTTC